One and the same sample provided the 23 T cell receptor delta chains below, sequenced in a study of gamma-delta chains in newborns, infants, children. TCRdb processed the reads again with the CATT caller. In the table there are about 2,500 delta-chain clones, approximately 44% of which are singletons. The material sequenced was blood, taken at baseline. The source of these receptors is a child who received the measles vaccine.

This clone is medium-sized in the sample. Other DNA sequences in this sample translate to the same CDR3. The rearrangement links TRDV2 to TRDJ3; D is unclear. Trimming removed 0 bases at V and 0 bases at J, with 11 bases between. This CDR3 is built from 18 residues. The germline V gene has CDR1 GEAIGNYY and CDR2 EKD. CDR3 nucleotides: TGTGCCTGTGACACCTTACTCGGCTCCTCCTGGGACACCCGACAGATGTTTTTC. It is translated as CACDTLLGSSWDTRQMFF.

A few counts support this clone. CDR3 loop: CAATAPYSWGIHTDKLIF. The CDR3 DNA reads TGTGCAGCGACCGCTCCTTACTCCTGGGGGATACACACCGATAAACTCATCTTT. The chain combines TRAV29/DV5 with TRDJ1; 11 bases map to TRDD3. The CDR3 loop spans 18 amino acids. The ends lost 5 bases at V and 0 bases at J; junction bases unmatched: 15. Germline assignment: CDR1 NSMFDY and CDR2 ISSIKDK.

CDR3 nucleotide sequence: TGTGCTCTTGGTGCAGGGGGGACTACTGGGGTTCAGGGGAGACTCATCTTT. It specifies CALGAGGTTGVQGRLIF. The chain couples TRDV1 to TRDJ1, with 7 bases that match TRDD3. The CDR3 has 17 residues. Germline CDR1 and CDR2: TSWWSYY and QGS. V lost 6 bases to trimming and J lost 10 bases; unmatched junction nucleotides: 23.

Of note for this clone: Relative to the germline gene, one junction end is altered; a read error may explain this. The V call is TRDV2, the J call TRDJ3; TRDD3 agrees at 10 bases. Germline V gene data show CDR1 as GEAIGNYY and CDR2 as EKD. The CDR3 sequence is 20 residues long. The CDR3 region is CACDTAGDTGSSWDTRQMFF. The CDR3 region has the DNA TGCGCCTGTGACACCGCGGGGGATACGGGCAGCTCCTGGGACACCCGACAGATGTTTTTC.

This clone was seen only a few times. This sequence joins TRAV29/DV5 and TRDJ3; 8 bases fit TRDD3. The CDR3 runs 19 residues. With 4 bases clipped from V and 2 bases from J, the junction kept 14 bases outside the gene matches. Germline V gene lookup returns CDR1 NSMFDY and CDR2 ISSIKDK. The CDR3: CAAGVTRGIEPWDTRQMFF. Here the CDR3 DNA reads TGTGCAGCAGGAGTTACCCGGGGGATAGAACCCTGGGACACCCGACAGATGTTTTTC.

This clone has just a few counts. This may arise from a read error, as a much more abundant clone is one base away. The chain joins TRDV1 to TRDJ1; possible D gene TRDD3, 6 bases. The CDR3 totals 20 residues. CDR1 TSWWSYY and CDR2 QGS come from the germline V gene. V lost 5 bases and J lost 0, with 28 bases in between. For the CDR3, the DNA is TGTGCTCTTGGGTTGTATCCTGGGGTAATGGAGTTGGACTACACCGATAAACTCATCTTT. It is translated as CALGLYPGVMELDYTDKLIF.

On this clone: This may come from a read error, since a much larger clone is one base off. Different DNA sequences within this sample yield the same CDR3. This chain joins TRDV2 and TRDJ1; tentatively, D is TRDD3 (5 bases). Trimming removed 0 bases from V and 5 bases from J, with 24 bases in between. The CDR3 extends over 18 amino acids. The germline V gene encodes CDR1 GEAIGNYY and CDR2 EKD. The CDR3 region is CACDTEGLWGPGTDKLIF. The CDR3 coding sequence is TGTGCCTGTGACACCGAGGGTTTGTGGGGACCGGGGACTGATAAACTCATCTTT.

As for this clone: Germline and junction disagree at one end, which may indicate a read error. Different DNA sequences within this sample yield the same CDR3. The V call is TRDV1, the J call TRDJ1, with TRDD3 matching 10 bases. Germline V lookup: CDR1 TSWWSYY, CDR2 QGS. The CDR3 has 22 residues. The CDR3 region is CALGNQGRVLDWGIPYTDKLIF. The CDR3 nucleotides read TGTGCTCTTGGGAACCAAGGGCGTGTTCTGGACTGGGGGATCCCGTACACCGATAAGCTCATCTTT.

Details on this clone: At one of its ends the junction is not consistent with the germline gene, which may arise from a read error. Other DNA sequences of this sample code for an identical CDR3. The chain has TRDV1 and TRDJ1; maybe TRDD2 (6 bases). Germline CDR1 reads TSWWSYY; CDR2 reads QGS. The CDR3 has 22 amino acids. As DNA, the CDR3 is TGTGCCCTTGGGGAATTTTTAAGTCCTACTAAGGAGACCGGGTACTTCCCCGATAAACTCATCTTT. Translation gives CALGEFLSPTKETGYFPDKLIF.

In its sample, this clone was seen a few times. A far larger clone is only one base removed, so a read error is likely. Within the sample, other DNA sequences also encode this same CDR3. The rearrangement uses TRDV3 and TRDJ1, with D possibly matching TRDD3 (5 bases). Germline V lookup: CDR1 TVYSNPD, CDR2 GDNSRS (reference sequence). The length of the CDR3 is 14 residues. The CDR3: CAFETQGGLDKLIF. The CDR3, as DNA: TGCGCCTTTGAGACTCAAGGGGGGCTAGATAAACTCATCTTT.

Notes on this clone: The junction shows a germline mismatch at one end, possibly a read error. The chain is built from TRDV1 and TRDJ1; 9 bases are shared with TRDD2. Germline loops: CDR1 TSWWSYY, CDR2 QGS. The CDR3 extends over 20 amino acids. CDR3 sequence: CAPGELSLPTGDCFCDKLIF. The CDR3 DNA reads as TGTGCTCCTGGGGAACTCAGCCTTCCTACGGGGGATTGCTTCTGCGATAAACTCATCTTT.

This chain uses TRDV1 with TRDJ1; 9 bases are a match to TRDD2. The germline gives CDR1 TSWWSYY, CDR2 QGS. Losses at the gene ends were 1 base for V and 0 bases for J; bases not matched to a gene: 21. The CDR3 runs to 22 residues. The CDR3 DNA is TGTGCTCTTGGGGAACGTTATCGGGTATCGGCCTTCCTACCACCGAACACCGATAAACTCATCTTT. Its translation: CALGERYRVSAFLPPNTDKLIF.

This chain links TRDV1 with TRDJ1; D possibly corresponds to TRDD3 (6 bases). This CDR3 region has 19 residues. The V gene lost 9 bases and the J gene lost 0 bases, with 29 bases spanning the gap. The V gene's germline CDR1 is TSWWSYY and CDR2 QGS. The CDR3 region has the DNA TGTGCTCTCGGTATCAATCCTATCCAGACTGGGCAGTACACCGATAAACTCATCTTT. Its translation is CALGINPIQTGQYTDKLIF.

The chain joins TRDV3 to TRDJ1; possibly TRDD2 for D (5 bases). V was cut by 3 bases and J by 6 bases, with 26 bases left in between. There are 16 residues in the CDR3. Germline V gene lookup returns CDR1 TVYSNPD and CDR2 GDNSRS (reference sequence). CDR3 nucleotides: TGTGCCTTCCATACTTCCCCCGATGGCTGGTGGAATAAACTCATCTTT. Encoded protein: CAFHTSPDGWWNKLIF.

With respect to this clone: Other nucleotide sequences from this sample produce the same CDR3. The chain carries TRDV1 and TRDJ1, with 13 nucleotides matching TRDD3. The CDR3 sequence is 24 residues long. V lost 5 bases and J lost 7; bases outside the gene matches: 34. From germline, CDR1 is TSWWSYY and CDR2 QGS. In nucleotides, the CDR3 is TGTGCTCTTGGGTGGAGACGGGGTCCCTTCAACTGGGGGATACGCGTAGATTTGAGGGTTAAACTCATCTTT. This gives the protein CALGWRRGPFNWGIRVDLRVKLIF.

To note about this clone: A much larger clone lies one base from this, so it may be a read error. The chain employs TRDV1 and TRDJ1; D is perhaps TRDD3 (6 bases). The CDR3 covers 24 residues. Germline V gives CDR1 TSWWSYY, CDR2 QGS. CDR3 nucleotide sequence: TGTGCTCCTGGGGAACTCACCCCCTCCCCTGTCCCAGTACTGGGAAGGAGGTACACCGATAAACTCATCTTT. As protein: CAPGELTPSPVPVLGRRYTDKLIF.

This clone was counted once. The chain is built from TRAV29/DV5 and TRDJ1; D is perhaps TRDD2 (5 bases). This CDR3 has 11 residues. Germline V CDR1 and CDR2: NSMFDY, ISSIKDK. V lost 3 bases to trimming and J lost 11 bases, with 14 bases between them. The chain's CDR3 is CAATFEGDLIF. The CDR3 nucleotides read TGTGCAGCAACCTTCGAAGGAGACCTCATCTTT.

Concerning this clone: A much more abundant neighbour one base away suggests this may be a read error. The sample has other DNA sequences that encode this CDR3 too. This CDR3 is CARGKGSDKLIF. Written as DNA, the CDR3 is TGTGCTCGAGGAAAGGGATCCGATAAACTCATCTTT. V and J are TRDV3 and TRDJ1; D may be TRDD3 (5 bases). CDR1 and CDR2 from the germline V gene are TVYSNPD and GDNSRS (reference sequence). This CDR3 region has 12 residues.

Note on this clone: One base away lies a much larger clone, so this may be a sequencing read error. The chain employs TRDV2 and TRDJ3; 10 positions agree with TRDD3. The CDR3 extends over 19 amino acids. Looked up from germline, CDR1 is GEAIGNYY and CDR2 is EKD. The CDR3 DNA reads TGTGCCTGTGACCCGCGTTGGGGGATACTGTCCTGGGACACCCGACAGTTGTTTTTC. Translating gives CACDPRWGILSWDTRQLFF.

Concerning this clone: A much bigger clone sits one base away, suggesting this may be a read error. The chain recombines TRAV29/DV5 with TRDJ1; D remains ambiguous. V was pared by 0 bases and J by 7 bases, with 13 bases between. CDR3 length equals 13 residues. The germline CDR1 and CDR2 sequences are NSMFDY and ISSIKDK. This CDR3 reads CAASVPPQGKLIF. The CDR3 nucleotides read TGTGCAGCAAGCGTACCCCCTCAGGGTAAACTCATCTTT.

This clone came up a few times. The chain uses TRDV1 and TRDJ1, with 10 positions matching TRDD3. Trimming cost V 5 bases and J 0 bases; bases outside gene matches: 27. The CDR3 has 23 amino acids. Germline values: CDR1 TSWWSYY, CDR2 QGS. CDR3 sequence (DNA): TGTGCTCTTGGGAATGGGGCTTCCTACGGGTGTGGGCTGGGGGATAAAAACACCGATAAACTCATCTTT. The encoded protein is CALGNGASYGCGLGDKNTDKLIF.

Comment on this clone: A read error may explain this, as a much larger clone is one base away. The V call is TRDV1, the J call TRDJ1, with 8 bases aligning to TRDD3. This CDR3 comprises 22 residues. With 2 bases clipped from V and 1 base from J, the junction kept 24 bases outside the gene matches. The germline V gene encodes CDR1 TSWWSYY and CDR2 QGS. The CDR3 DNA reads as TGTGCTCTTGGGGAAAACTTCTTACTAGGTTCGTTACTGGGGGGTACCACCGATAAACTCATCTTT. It codes for CALGENFLLGSLLGGTTDKLIF.

DNA of the CDR3: TGTGCCTGTGACGCCTTACTGGGGGGCCCCGATAAACTCATCTTT. Its translation is CACDALLGGPDKLIF. The chain carries TRDV2 and TRDJ1; 8 positions match TRDD3. Germline CDR1 is GEAIGNYY and CDR2 is EKD. This CDR3 comprises 15 residues. Unmatched junction bases numbered 8, after V lost 3 bases and J lost 3 bases.